Following are 12 T cell receptor beta chains from one sample sequenced in a study of blood T cell repertoires in COVID-19. Measured with immunoSEQ multiplex PCR; TCRdb has only the in-frame clones, and not every one. Of around 430,000 clones listed, approximately 88% are singletons. Sequencing used peripheral blood. The receptors were gathered from a woman aged 50 to 65 with COVID-19, enrolled during active disease.

This clone has only one observation. Other DNA sequences in this sample translate to the same CDR3. V gene TRBV9 combines with J gene TRBJ2-7, with 7 bases fitting TRBD1. The CDR3 consists of 14 residues. V lost 0 bases, J lost 2 bases, and 2 bases stayed unmatched. The germline gives CDR1 SGDLS, CDR2 YYNGEE. This CDR3 is CASSVGQGAYEQYF. The CDR3 DNA follows: TGTGCCAGCAGCGTAGGTCAGGGGGCCTACGAGCAGTACTTC.

The chain couples TRBV12-3 or TRBV12-4 to TRBJ2-1; TRBD1 aligns across 8 bases. CDR3 length equals 12 residues. J was trimmed by 14 bases and V by 5 bases; bases with no gene match: 8. CDR3 sequence: CASSTGGGEEFF. The CDR3 DNA follows: TGTGCCAGCAGTACAGGGGGAGGTGAAGAGTTCTTC.

CDR3 sequence reads: CASSPAWDRAFRGYTF. CDR3 in DNA: TGTGCCAGCAGTCCGGCCTGGGACAGGGCTTTTCGTGGCTACACCTTC. The rearrangement uses TRBV27 and TRBJ1-2; 9 positions agree with TRBD1. Germline trimming cut 5 bases from V and 7 bases from J; bases unmatched to any gene: 14. This CDR3 spans 16 amino acids. Per germline, CDR1 MNHEY and CDR2 SMNVEV (reference sequence).

J is TRBJ1-6 and V is TRBV24-1; a possible D gene is TRBD1 (6 bases). CDR1 and CDR2 from the germline V gene are KGHDR and SFDVKD. The CDR3 spans 14 residues. V dropped 12 bases and J dropped 10 bases, with 21 bases sitting between them. The CDR3 spells CAALPLQGRSPLHF. In DNA form, the CDR3 reads TGTGCCGCCTTACCCTTACAGGGTAGATCACCCCTCCACTTT.

This chain connects TRBV3-1 (or the pseudogene TRBV3-2) to TRBJ2-3; TRBD1 agrees at 8 bases. The V and J ends lost 4 bases and 4 bases, in that order; junction bases with no gene match: 4. The CDR3 totals 14 residues. Germline CDR1 and CDR2: LGHDT and YNNKEL (reference sequence). The CDR3 DNA reads TGTGCCAGCAGCCGAGGACAGGGTGCAGATACGCAGTATTTT. The encoded protein is CASSRGQGADTQYF.

This chain joins TRBV9 and TRBJ1-5; 10 bases are shared with TRBD1. This CDR3 is 15 amino acids long. From germline, CDR1 is SGDLS and CDR2 YYNGEE. Trimming cost V 4 bases and J 3 bases; bases outside gene matches: 4. DNA of the CDR3: TGTGCCAGCAGCCAAGGGACAGGGGACAATCAGCCCCAGCATTTT. This gives the protein CASSQGTGDNQPQHF.

This clone has more than one count but fewer than ten. V gene TRBV12-5 combines with J gene TRBJ1-1; D not certain. This CDR3 contains 13 residues. The germline V gene has CDR1 LGHNT and CDR2 FRNRAP. V was clipped by 0 bases and J by 2 bases, with 4 bases between them. CDR3 sequence (DNA): TGTGCTAGTGGTTTGGTACTCAACACTGAAGCTTTCTTT. It is translated as CASGLVLNTEAFF.

The V and J genes are TRBV19 and TRBJ1-1; 10 bases match TRBD1. The germline V gene encodes CDR1 LNHDA and CDR2 SQIVND (reference sequence). Trimming removed 7 bases from V and 6 bases from J; junction bases left unmatched: 5. The length of the CDR3 is 13 residues. CDR3 nucleotides: TGTGCCAGTAAGGGACAGGGGAGTCCTGAAGCTTTCTTT. Encoded protein: CASKGQGSPEAFF. Full variable domain (rest looked up from reference TRBV19 and TRBJ1-1): DGGITQSPKYLFRKEGQNVTLSCEQNLNHDAMYWYRQDPGQGLRLIYYSQIVNDFQKGDIAEGYSVSREKKESFPLTVTSAQKNPTAFYLCASKGQGSPEAFFGQGTRLTVV.

The V and J genes are TRBV5-4 and TRBJ1-1, with no clear D. CDR3 size: 17 residues. V lost 5 bases, J lost 0 bases, and 20 bases lay in between. The germline V gene has CDR1 SGHNT and CDR2 YYREEE (reference sequence). Written as DNA, the CDR3 is TGTGCCAGCAGTTCTCGTCAGTCAATTATTATGAACACTGAAGCTTTCTTT. Its translation is CASSSRQSIIMNTEAFF. Complete variable domain (other parts from reference TRBV5-4 and TRBJ1-1): ETGVTQSPTHLIKTRGQQVTLRCSSQSGHNTVSWYQQALGQGPQFIFQYYREEENGRGNFPPRFSGLQFPNYSSELNVNALELDDSALYLCASSSRQSIIMNTEAFFGQGTRLTVV.

V and J are TRBV9 and TRBJ1-3, with D unresolved. CDR3 size: 15 residues. The germline V gene encodes CDR1 SGDLS and CDR2 YYNGEE. The V end was cut by 0 bases, the J end by 0 bases, with 7 bases between. For the CDR3, the DNA is TGTGCCAGCAGCGTAGTGCCGAGCTCTGGAAACACCATATATTTT. Protein: CASSVVPSSGNTIYF. The complete variable domain, with remaining parts taken from reference TRBV9 and TRBJ1-3, reads DSGVTQTPKHLITATGQRVTLRCSPRSGDLSVYWYQQSLDQGLQFLIQYYNGEERAKGNILERFSAQQFPDLHSELNLSSLELGDSALYFCASSVVPSSGNTIYFGEGSWLTVV.

J is TRBJ2-6 and V is TRBV7-9, with D hard to call. Germline CDR1 reads SEHNR; CDR2 reads FQNEAQ (reference sequence). Trimming took 4 bases from V and 0 from J, leaving 4 bases between them. The CDR3 sequence is 14 residues long. The CDR3 is CASSSVSGANVLTF. In nucleotides, the CDR3 is TGTGCCAGCAGCTCCGTCTCTGGGGCCAACGTCCTGACTTTC.

V gene TRBV5-1 combines with J gene TRBJ2-3, with TRBD2 identical over 12 bases. CDR3 length: 17 amino acids. V lost 5 bases to trimming and J lost 6 bases; unmatched junction nucleotides: 13. Germline CDR1 and CDR2: SGHRS and YFSETQ. Here the CDR3 reads CASRFLSTSGGGDTQYF. CDR3 bases: TGCGCCAGCAGATTTCTCTCGACTAGCGGGGGCGGTGATACGCAGTATTTT.